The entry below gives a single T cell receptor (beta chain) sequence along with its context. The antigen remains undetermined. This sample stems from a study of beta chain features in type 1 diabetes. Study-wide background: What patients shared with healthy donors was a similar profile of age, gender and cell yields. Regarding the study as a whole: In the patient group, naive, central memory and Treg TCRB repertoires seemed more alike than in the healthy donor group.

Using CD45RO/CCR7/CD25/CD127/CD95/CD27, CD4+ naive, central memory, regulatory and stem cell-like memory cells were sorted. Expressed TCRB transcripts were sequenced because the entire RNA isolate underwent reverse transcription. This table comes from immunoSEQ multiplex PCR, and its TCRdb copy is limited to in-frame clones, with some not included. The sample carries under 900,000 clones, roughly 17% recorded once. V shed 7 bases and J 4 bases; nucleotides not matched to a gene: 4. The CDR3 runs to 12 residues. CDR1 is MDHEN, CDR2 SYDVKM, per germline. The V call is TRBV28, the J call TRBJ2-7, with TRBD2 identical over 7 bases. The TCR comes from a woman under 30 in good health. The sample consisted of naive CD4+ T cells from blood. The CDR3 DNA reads TGTGCCAGCACGGCGGGGGAATACGAGCAGTACTTC. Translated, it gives CASTAGEYEQYF.